Shown below are 14 T cell receptor beta chains from a single sample sequenced in a study of response to subunit inactivated influenza vaccine. TCRdb passed the RT-PCR reads through MiXCR, listing each CDR3 protein once. The sample consists of fewer than 550,000 distinct CDR3 sequences, around 25% of them appearing once. The material sequenced was CD4+ T cells sorted from PBMCs, taken 5 to 6 days after vaccination. The source is a man aged 45-65 years who received an inactivated influenza vaccine.

This clonotype was detected only a few times. The chain has TRBV20-1 and TRBJ2-3; D may be TRBD2 (6 bases). This CDR3 region has 14 residues. The V gene's germline CDR1 is DFQATT and CDR2 SNEGSKA (reference sequence). Trimming cost V 5 bases and J 2 bases, with 14 bases left between them. The chain's CDR3 is CSAWDSLNTDTQYF. The CDR3 DNA follows: TGCAGTGCTTGGGACTCGCTCAACACAGATACGCAGTATTTT.

This chain joins TRBV7-2 and TRBJ2-2, with 10 bases identical to TRBD1. CDR3 length: 16 amino acids. Unmatched junction bases numbered 7, after V lost 5 bases and J lost 4 bases. The V gene's germline CDR1 is SGHTA and CDR2 FQGNSA. The CDR3 DNA reads as TGTGCCAGCAGCCCTCGACAGGGGGCTGGCACCGGGGAGCTGTTTTTT. Its protein is CASSPRQGAGTGELFF.

V usage is TRBV10-3 and J usage is TRBJ1-5; D may be TRBD1 (5 bases). V was trimmed by 10 bases and J by 0 bases, leaving 16 bases between them. CDR1 ENHRY and CDR2 SYGVKD come from the germline V gene. CDR3 size: 15 residues. The CDR3 protein is CASKGADYSNQPQHF. In DNA, the CDR3 is TGTGCCAGCAAAGGGGCGGATTATAGCAATCAGCCCCAGCATTTT.

The V gene is TRBV5-1, the J gene TRBJ2-3, with unresolved D. Per germline, CDR1 SGHRS and CDR2 YFSETQ. Trimming stripped 5 bases from V and 5 bases from J, with 12 bases between. The CDR3 extends over 13 amino acids. The CDR3 loop is CASRSSTGDTQYF. CDR3 nucleotides: TGCGCCAGCAGATCCAGTACCGGAGATACGCAGTATTTT. The full variable domain, with the rest looked up from reference TRBV5-1 and TRBJ2-3, is KAGVTQTPRYLIKTRGQQVTLSCSPISGHRSVSWYQQTPGQGLQFLFEYFSETQRNKGNFPGRFSGRQFSNSRSEMNVSTLELGDSALYLCASRSSTGDTQYFGPGTRLTVL.

J is TRBJ2-1 and V is TRBV11-2; D unresolved. The germline V gene encodes CDR1 SGHAT and CDR2 FQNNGV. This CDR3 is built from 17 residues. V was cut by 4 bases and J by 2 bases, with 18 bases left in between. Here the CDR3 reads CASSSLSWRTAYNEQFF. The DNA of the CDR3 is TGTGCCAGCAGCTCCCTGAGTTGGCGGACGGCCTACAATGAGCAGTTCTTC.

J is TRBJ2-1 and V is TRBV7-2, with 7 bases identical to TRBD2. CDR3 length: 15 residues. V trimming: 6 bases; J trimming: 6 bases; junction bases outside the gene matches: 11. The germline CDR1 and CDR2 sequences are SGHTA and FQGNSA. CDR3 sequence (DNA): TGTGCCAGCAGAACCCAGACTAGCCCCTTCAATGAGCAGTTCTTC. Its protein product is CASRTQTSPFNEQFF.

This clonotype occurred a few times. The chain carries TRBV7-2 and TRBJ2-1; TRBD1 might be the D (5 bases). CDR1 is SGHTA, CDR2 FQGNSA, per germline. The CDR3 covers 14 residues. Trimming took off 2 bases at V and 8 bases at J, with 13 bases between the two ends. The CDR3 sequence is CASSLRQPWYEQFF. The DNA for the CDR3 is TGTGCCAGCAGCTTAAGACAGCCTTGGTATGAGCAGTTCTTC.

The CDR3 reads CASSPQTSWGTEAFF. In nucleotides, the CDR3 is TGTGCCAGCAGTCCCCAGACTAGCTGGGGCACTGAAGCTTTCTTT. This chain connects TRBV28 to TRBJ1-1; D ambiguous. V was clipped by 5 bases and J by 4 bases, with 17 bases between them. This CDR3 has 15 residues. Germline V CDR1 and CDR2: MDHEN, SYDVKM.

The chain links TRBV5-1 to TRBJ1-5, with D perhaps TRBD1 (5 bases). The CDR3 consists of 17 residues. Between the trimmed V and J ends, which lost 1 base and 2 bases, there was a span of 16 bases. Germline CDR1 and CDR2: SGHRS and YFSETQ. CDR3 region: CASSLYPPTEGNQPQHF. CDR3 coding DNA: TGCGCCAGCAGCTTGTATCCCCCGACAGAGGGCAATCAGCCCCAGCATTTT.

This clonotype is a singleton in its sample. The chain has TRBV3-1 and TRBJ2-7, with 14 bases identical to TRBD2. The junction had 4 bases not matched to a gene; V was cut back by 4 bases and J by 5 bases. The CDR3 has 15 residues. The germline gives CDR1 LGHDT, CDR2 YNNKEL (reference sequence). The CDR3 nucleotides read TGTGCCAGCAGCCCACGACTAGCGGGAGGGAACGAGCAGTACTTC. It translates to CASSPRLAGGNEQYF.

The chain carries TRBV12-3 or TRBV12-4 and TRBJ2-5; a possible D gene is TRBD2 (5 bases). Trimming removed 3 bases at V and 1 base at J, with 12 bases between. The length of the CDR3 is 15 residues. The CDR3 sequence is CASSFSGISQETQYF. Here the CDR3 DNA reads TGTGCCAGCAGTTTTTCGGGGATATCCCAAGAGACCCAGTACTTC.

J is TRBJ2-5 and V is TRBV20-1, with D possibly matching TRBD2 (7 bases). CDR1 is DFQATT and CDR2 is SNEGSKA in the germline V gene (reference sequence). Trimming left V 6 bases short and J 0 bases short, with 14 bases between. The CDR3 is 14 residues long. CDR3 sequence (DNA): TGCAGTGCAGCGCGGGGGCAATACCAAGAGACCCAGTACTTC. Amino acids: CSAARGQYQETQYF.

This clonotype was seen ten or more times. The chain uses TRBV5-6 and TRBJ1-1; possibly TRBD1 for D (5 bases). Germline V gene sequence: CDR1 SGHDT, CDR2 YYEEEE. Trimming cost V 3 bases and J 0 bases, with 21 bases left between them. The CDR3 has 18 amino acids. The DNA of the CDR3 is TGTGCCAGCAGCTCATTACTACAGGTAGGCGGCTTGAACACTGAAGCTTTCTTT. Its protein is CASSSLLQVGGLNTEAFF.

The chain has TRBV5-1 and TRBJ2-7, with TRBD1 matching 8 bases. Losses at the gene ends were 4 bases for V and 6 bases for J; bases not matched to a gene: 9. Germline CDR1 reads SGHRS; CDR2 reads YFSETQ. This CDR3 spans 14 amino acids. The CDR3 DNA reads as TGCGCCAGCAGCAGGCGGACAGGGTCATCCGAGCAGTACTTC. Protein product: CASSRRTGSSEQYF.